This T cell receptor (beta chain) was recovered during a study of beta chain features in type 1 diabetes. This clone was picked up a small number of times. The antigen is undetermined. Sequenced material consisted of expressed TCRB transcripts (all of the isolated RNA was reverse transcribed). The method was immunoSEQ multiplex PCR; TCRdb's version includes in-frame clones alone and lacks a portion of them. This sample has 600,000 or so clones, with around 12% found just once. Overall study findings and caveats: TCRB CDR3 length was moderately but significantly reduced in all four CD4+ subsets of Type 1 diabetes patients.

The sequence was collected from a man aged 25 to 40 with type 1 diabetes. Specimen: naive CD4+ T cells from blood.

The CDR3 region is CASSRTDSPLHF. The DNA of the CDR3 is TGTGCCAGCAGCCGGACAGATTCACCCCTCCACTTT. The chain employs TRBV21-1 and TRBJ1-6; the DNA was not compared with TRBD1, the D call given in the table. TRBV21-1 is listed as a pseudogene. This CDR3 comprises 12 residues.